This passage covers 8 T cell receptor beta chains from one sample sequenced in a study of blood T cell repertoires in COVID-19. Profiled with immunoSEQ multiplex PCR; TCRdb holds only in-frame clones, not every one. The table has more than 200,000 clones, 80% to 90% seen once. Sequenced: peripheral blood. All receptors derive from an elderly woman with COVID-19, enrolled during active disease.

This chain connects TRBV19 to TRBJ1-2; 8 bases fit TRBD1. With 3 bases clipped from V and 4 bases from J, the junction kept 10 bases outside the gene matches. In germline, CDR1 is LNHDA, CDR2 SQIVND (reference sequence). The CDR3 extends over 16 amino acids. The CDR3 DNA reads TGTGCCAGTAGTATCGGCGGCAGGGGGCCATTCTATGGCTACACCTTC. Translated: CASSIGGRGPFYGYTF.

V gene TRBV3-1 (or the pseudogene TRBV3-2) combines with J gene TRBJ1-5, with 8 bases that match TRBD1. The germline gives CDR1 LGHDT, CDR2 YNNKEL (reference sequence). Unmatched junction bases numbered 12, after V lost 0 bases and J lost 2 bases. The length of the CDR3 is 19 residues. The CDR3 region is CASSQDPLSDRGGNQPQHF. CDR3 nucleotide sequence: TGTGCCAGCAGCCAAGATCCCCTGAGTGACAGGGGAGGCAATCAGCCCCAGCATTTT.

The CDR3, as DNA: TGTGCCATCAGTGACCCCCGGGACAGGGGCACCGGGGAGCTGTTTTTT. It encodes CAISDPRDRGTGELFF. The chain carries TRBV10-3 and TRBJ2-2; TRBD1 matches 10 bases. The CDR3 is 16 amino acids. J lost 4 bases, V lost 3 bases, and 5 bases had no gene match. Germline CDR1 reads ENHRY; CDR2 reads SYGVKD.

The CDR3 DNA reads TGTGCCAGCAACTCAATGGGACAGGGAGAAAACACCATATATTTT. Its translation is CASNSMGQGENTIYF. V and J are TRBV28 and TRBJ1-3; 9 nucleotides agree with TRBD1. The germline gives CDR1 MDHEN, CDR2 SYDVKM. Trimming cost V 7 bases and J 6 bases; bases outside gene matches: 10. The CDR3 has 15 amino acids.

This sequence joins TRBV7-9 and TRBJ1-2, with 7 nucleotides matching TRBD1. Trimming cost V 1 base and J 7 bases; bases outside gene matches: 3. The CDR3 loop spans 13 amino acids. The germline V gene encodes CDR1 SEHNR and CDR2 FQNEAQ (reference sequence). CDR3 nucleotides: TGTGCCAGCAGCTTAGAGGGGGCGCGTGGCTACACCTTC. It is translated as CASSLEGARGYTF.

The J gene is TRBJ1-6, the V gene TRBV6-5; 8 nucleotides line up with TRBD1. Germline V gene data show CDR1 as MNHEY and CDR2 as SVGAGI. V dropped 6 bases and J dropped 10; count of bases not matched to a gene: 5. The CDR3 sequence is 13 residues long. For the CDR3, the DNA is TGTGCCAGCAGGGACAGGGTACGATCACCCCTCCACTTT. The encoded protein is CASRDRVRSPLHF.

The CDR3 DNA reads TGTGCCAGCAGAACCAGGGTTAGTGGCAATCAGCCCCAGCATTTT. Translating gives CASRTRVSGNQPQHF. This chain uses TRBV27 with TRBJ1-5, with TRBD1 as a possible D gene (5 bases). Per the germline V gene, CDR1 is MNHEY and CDR2 is SMNVEV (reference sequence). The length of the CDR3 is 15 residues. V lost 6 bases and J 2 bases, leaving 14 bases between the germline ends.

The CDR3 DNA is TGTGCCAGCACCGAAGTCAGGGACACTGAAGCTTTCTTT. This translates into CASTEVRDTEAFF. V gene TRBV2 combines with J gene TRBJ1-1; perhaps TRBD1 as D (5 bases). The germline CDR1 and CDR2 sequences are SNHLY and FYNNEI. The V and J ends lost 7 bases and 3 bases respectively, with 12 bases between them. This CDR3 comprises 13 residues.